This T cell receptor beta chain came from a study of blood T cell repertoires in COVID-19. At the level of the study: Samples of COVID-19 (acute and convalescent) were obtained from the United States, Italy and Spain. PBMCs, B-cell-depleted T cells, or T cells were the source of the cDNA or gDNA that made up the material.

Authors' processing steps: Nucleated cell number was recorded as an estimate derived from reference gene primer amplification. Profiling relied on immunoSEQ multiplex PCR, and the TCRdb table lists in-frame clones only, not all of them. Clone size and V and J calls were adopted from that table, with D and trimming inferred from the DNA. In the table there are over 300,000 clones, about 85% of which are singletons. Only one count was recorded for this clone. Germline CDR1 MNHEY, CDR2 SMNVEV (reference sequence). V was clipped by 6 bases and J by 4 bases, with 13 bases between them. CDR3 length equals 14 residues.

This clonotype originated in a woman between 25 and 40 years old who had recovered from COVID-19. This rearrangement joins TRBV27 to TRBJ1-5; D is possibly TRBD1 (5 bases). The specimen sequenced was PBMCs or T cells enriched from blood (not recorded which). DNA for the CDR3: TGTGCCAGCAGCCGTCAGGGTGCAAATCAGCCCCAGCATTTT. Protein: CASSRQGANQPQHF.